The 13 T cell receptor beta chains presented below share a single source sample, sequenced in a study of beta chain features in type 1 diabetes. Isolated RNA was reverse transcribed in full, so expressed TCRB transcripts were sequenced. Assay used: immunoSEQ multiplex PCR; TCRdb lists only in-frame clones, some missing. The sample has hundreds of thousands of clones; approximately 9.9% are singletons. General observations from the study: Moderately but significantly shorter TCRB CDR3s were found in Type 1 diabetes patients in all four CD4+ subsets.

Their antigens are not known. Sequencing used central memory CD4+ T cells from blood. These TCRs come from a man aged 30-40 years with type 1 diabetes.

The chain carries TRBV9 and TRBJ1-4; D is unclear. Per the germline V gene, CDR1 is SGDLS and CDR2 is YYNGEE. This CDR3 region has 14 residues. V dropped 0 bases and J dropped 2 bases, with 5 bases sitting between them. The CDR3 spells CASSVAGTNEKLFF. CDR3 DNA: TGTGCCAGCAGCGTAGCGGGGACTAATGAAAAACTGTTTTTT.

The V and J genes are TRBV12-5 and TRBJ2-5; 7 bases agree with TRBD1. V was pared by 1 base and J by 7 bases, with 9 bases of the junction left unmatched. The CDR3 has 15 amino acids. Germline CDR1 and CDR2: LGHNT and FRNRAP. Written as DNA, the CDR3 is TGTGCTAGTGGTTTGGCAGGGGGTAATTTTAGGACCCAGTACTTC. Its protein is CASGLAGGNFRTQYF.

There are many counts of this clone. Other DNA sequences in this sample translate to the same CDR3. The V and J genes are TRBV28 and TRBJ2-7; D is unresolved. The CDR3 is 11 amino acids. Trimming took 3 bases from V and 7 from J, leaving 7 bases between them. Germline lookup yields CDR1 MDHEN and CDR2 SYDVKM. CDR3 DNA sequence: TGTGCCAGCAGTTTCCTGGATGAGCAGTACTTC. Its protein is CASSFLDEQYF. The full variable domain, with the rest looked up from reference TRBV28 and TRBJ2-7, is DVKVTQSSRYLVKRTGEKVFLECVQDMDHENMFWYRQDPGLGLRLIYFSYDVKMKEKGDIPEGYSVSREKKERFSLILESASTNQTSMYLCASSFLDEQYFGPGTRLTVT.

Many counts were recorded for this clone. The chain's CDR3 is CASRGQEDTEAFF. CDR3 DNA sequence: TGTGCCAGCAGAGGACAGGAAGACACTGAAGCTTTCTTT. The V gene is TRBV6-6, the J gene TRBJ1-1; 7 bases fit TRBD1. The germline gives CDR1 MNHNY, CDR2 SVGAGI (reference sequence). The CDR3 is made up of 13 amino acids. V trimming: 6 bases; J trimming: 3 bases; junction bases outside the gene matches: 4.

The J gene is TRBJ2-1, the V gene TRBV11-2, with TRBD2 matching 13 bases. V gave up 5 bases and J gave up 10 bases; unmatched junction bases: 8. CDR1 is SGHAT and CDR2 is FQNNGV in the germline V gene. The CDR3 totals 15 residues. In DNA, the CDR3 is TGTGCCAGCAGCCCTACTAGCGGGGGGGCCGTGGAGCAGTTCTTC. Translated: CASSPTSGGAVEQFF.

The CDR3 DNA sequence: TGTGCCAGCAGCCAAGATTGGGACAGGGAATACAATGAGCAGTTCTTC. As protein: CASSQDWDREYNEQFF. The V gene is TRBV4-2, the J gene TRBJ2-1, with 9 bases aligning to TRBD1. The ends lost 0 bases at V and 4 bases at J; junction bases unmatched: 4. The germline V gene encodes CDR1 LGHNA and CDR2 YNFKEQ. The CDR3 has 16 amino acids.

The V and J genes are TRBV2 and TRBJ1-4; 10 nucleotides agree with TRBD1. V lost 6 bases, J lost 8 bases, and 9 bases stayed unmatched. The CDR3 consists of 15 residues. Germline CDR1 SNHLY, CDR2 FYNNEI. In DNA form, the CDR3 reads TGTGCCAGCAGGTCCCGGGACAGGGGTCGGGAAAAACTGTTTTTT. It translates to CASRSRDRGREKLFF.

This rearrangement joins TRBV9 to TRBJ2-3; D possibly corresponds to TRBD2 (5 bases). Germline CDR1 SGDLS, CDR2 YYNGEE. V shed 0 bases and J shed 2 bases, with 13 bases lying between them. This CDR3 is 16 amino acids long. CDR3 region: CASSVGPGLNTDTQYF. In DNA, the CDR3 is TGTGCCAGCAGCGTAGGCCCAGGACTTAACACAGATACGCAGTATTTT.

This clone occurred a few times. The V gene is TRBV7-7, the J gene TRBJ2-1; D perhaps matches TRBD2 (5 bases). This CDR3 is 13 amino acids long. Germline V gene data show CDR1 as SSHAT and CDR2 as FNYEAQ (reference sequence). The CDR3 DNA reads TGTGCTAGCGCTCCGAGCTCCTACAATGAGCAGTTCTTC. This sequence encodes CASAPSSYNEQFF.

The chain carries TRBV19 and TRBJ1-4; TRBD1 agrees at 7 bases. Looked up from germline, CDR1 is LNHDA and CDR2 is SQIVND (reference sequence). This CDR3 is 13 amino acids long. V lost 5 bases, J lost 4 bases, and 1 base stayed unmatched. CDR3 sequence: CASSGTVNEKLFF. In DNA form, the CDR3 reads TGTGCCAGTAGTGGGACAGTTAATGAAAAACTGTTTTTT.

The rearrangement links TRBV10-3 to TRBJ1-2; a weak D match, TRBD1 (6 bases). V was pared by 5 bases and J by 2 bases, with 12 bases between. The germline gives CDR1 ENHRY, CDR2 SYGVKD. The CDR3 has 14 residues. The CDR3 sequence: CAISTNTGNYGYTF. The DNA of the CDR3 is TGTGCCATCAGTACCAACACAGGGAACTATGGCTACACCTTC.

This clone was seen a handful of times. The chain combines TRBV7-2 with TRBJ2-2; TRBD2 matches 11 bases. V gave up 6 bases and J gave up 6 bases; unmatched junction bases: 3. Looked up from germline, CDR1 is SGHTA and CDR2 is FQGNSA. This CDR3 spans 14 amino acids. The CDR3 region is CASRQLAGAGELFF. The CDR3 coding sequence is TGTGCCAGCAGACAACTAGCGGGGGCCGGGGAGCTGTTTTTT.

The chain uses TRBV18 and TRBJ2-2, with D possibly TRBD2 on 6 matching bases. V was trimmed by 5 bases and J by 1 base, leaving 14 bases between them. The CDR3 is 16 amino acids. Germline loops: CDR1 KGHSH, CDR2 LQKENI. In DNA form, the CDR3 reads TGTGCCAGCTCAATCCTCCTAGCGAGGAACACCGGGGAGCTGTTTTTT. This sequence encodes CASSILLARNTGELFF.